Presented here are 13 T cell receptor beta chains from one specimen sequenced in a study of blood T cell repertoires in COVID-19. Sequencing used immunoSEQ multiplex PCR; TCRdb keeps in-frame clones, though not all of them. The sample carries over 25,000 clones, more than 85% recorded once. Sequenced material: peripheral blood. These receptors came from a man aged 55 to 70 with acute or convalescent COVID-19.

This clone has only a few counts. The rearrangement uses TRBV6-6 and TRBJ1-4, with a weak D call TRBD1 (5 bases). Germline V gene lookup returns CDR1 MNHNY and CDR2 SVGAGI (reference sequence). This CDR3 is 15 amino acids long. V lost 7 bases and J 4 bases, leaving 16 bases between the germline ends. CDR3 sequence: CASNLRGGVNEKLFF. DNA for the CDR3: TGTGCCAGCAACCTGCGGGGAGGGGTTAATGAAAAACTGTTTTTT.

This chain connects TRBV5-8 to TRBJ1-5; 9 bases match TRBD1. Germline loops: CDR1 SGHTS, CDR2 YDEGEE. There are 18 residues in the CDR3. V dropped 1 base and J dropped 7; count of bases not matched to a gene: 15. The chain's CDR3 is CASSLLTGTGTWKQPQHF. CDR3 DNA sequence: TGTGCCAGCAGCTTGCTTACCGGGACAGGGACATGGAAACAGCCCCAGCATTTT.

This rearrangement joins TRBV21-1 to TRBJ2-7; the D call TRBD1 from the table was never checked on the DNA. TRBV21-1 represents a pseudogene. The CDR3 length is 14 residues. In nucleotides, the CDR3 is TGTGCCAGCAGGAACGGGACAGGGGGCCACGAGCAGTACGTC. Its protein is CASRNGTGGHEQYV.

This rearrangement joins TRBV7-6 to TRBJ2-7, with unresolved D. V was shortened by 5 bases and J by 4 bases, with 12 bases between the two germline ends. Germline values: CDR1 SGHVS, CDR2 FNYEAQ. This CDR3 contains 13 residues. CDR3: CASSVNSLYEQYF. The CDR3 bases are TGTGCCAGCAGCGTAAACAGCCTTTACGAGCAGTACTTC.

V and J are TRBV11-3 and TRBJ1-1, with 9 bases matching TRBD1. The CDR3 is 13 residues long. Germline CDR1 reads SGHNT; CDR2 reads YENEEA. V lost 5 bases, J lost 8 bases, and 6 bases stayed unmatched. CDR3: CASSRTDRGEAFF. In nucleotides, the CDR3 is TGTGCCAGCAGCCGTACTGACAGGGGGGAAGCTTTCTTT.

V is TRBV19 and J is TRBJ1-4; 8 nucleotides match TRBD1. Germline lookup yields CDR1 LNHDA and CDR2 SQIVND (reference sequence). This CDR3 spans 13 amino acids. The junction had 6 bases not matched to a gene; V was cut back by 10 bases and J by 5 bases. Written as DNA, the CDR3 is TGTGCCACCCGGGACAGGCCAAATGAAAAACTGTTTTTT. This encodes CATRDRPNEKLFF.

V usage is TRBV6-1 and J usage is TRBJ1-5; 8 bases are a match to TRBD1. The germline V gene encodes CDR1 MNHNS and CDR2 SASEGT. The ends lost 2 bases at V and 2 bases at J; junction bases unmatched: 2. This CDR3 has 15 residues. CDR3 residues: CASSEQTGGNQPQHF. CDR3 nucleotides: TGTGCCAGCAGTGAACAGACAGGGGGCAATCAGCCCCAGCATTTT.

CDR3 DNA: TGTGCCAGCAGCCCACAACAGGGACGGACATATGAAGCTTTCTTT. It is translated as CASSPQQGRTYEAFF. V gene TRBV7-2 combines with J gene TRBJ1-1; D is possibly TRBD1 (6 bases). Germline CDR1 is SGHTA and CDR2 is FQGNSA. The ends were cut back, 5 bases at V and 7 bases at J, with 20 bases in the middle. The CDR3 runs to 15 residues.

The gene calls are TRBV11-3 and TRBJ1-1; D ambiguous. Germline V CDR1 and CDR2: SGHNT, YENEEA. This CDR3 has 18 residues. V lost 2 bases and J lost 5, with 24 bases in between. For the CDR3, the DNA is TGTGCCAGCAGCTTACCCCCCACCCGTGGGAGAAGAACAACTGAAGCTTTCTTT. This gives the protein CASSLPPTRGRRTTEAFF.

This chain connects TRBV19 to TRBJ2-2; 8 nucleotides align to TRBD1. The V segment lost 7 bases and the J segment 5 bases; nucleotides outside the gene matches: 6. CDR1 LNHDA and CDR2 SQIVND come from the germline V gene (reference sequence). CDR3 length equals 14 residues. The CDR3 sequence is CASIGQGRTGELFF. The CDR3 coding sequence is TGTGCCAGTATTGGACAGGGAAGAACCGGGGAGCTGTTTTTT.

The chain uses TRBV4-3 and TRBJ2-3; TRBD2 might be the D (5 bases). V lost 1 base and J lost 6, with 14 bases in between. Per the germline V gene, CDR1 is LGHNA and CDR2 is YSLEER. The CDR3 length is 15 residues. Here the CDR3 DNA reads TGCGCCAGCAGCCAAGGCGAGGGTGGCAGCGATACGCAGTATTTT. Encoded protein: CASSQGEGGSDTQYF.

The chain recombines TRBV5-5 with TRBJ1-6, with 11 positions matching TRBD1. J gave up 10 bases and V 2 bases, and 8 bases lay outside the gene matches. This CDR3 contains 16 residues. CDR1 and CDR2 (germline): SGHKS, YYEKEE (reference sequence). CDR3 region: CASSFLRDRGMSPLHF. The CDR3 DNA reads TGTGCCAGCAGCTTCCTCCGGGACAGGGGGATGTCACCCCTCCACTTT.

The J gene is TRBJ2-7, the V gene TRBV7-2, with D possibly TRBD2 on 6 matching bases. CDR1 is SGHTA, CDR2 FQGNSA, per germline. The CDR3 totals 14 residues. V dropped 6 bases and J dropped 4 bases, with 16 bases sitting between them. The CDR3 sequence is CASSLARLGYEQYF. The CDR3 coding sequence is TGTGCCAGCAGTCTAGCGAGACTAGGGTACGAGCAGTACTTC.